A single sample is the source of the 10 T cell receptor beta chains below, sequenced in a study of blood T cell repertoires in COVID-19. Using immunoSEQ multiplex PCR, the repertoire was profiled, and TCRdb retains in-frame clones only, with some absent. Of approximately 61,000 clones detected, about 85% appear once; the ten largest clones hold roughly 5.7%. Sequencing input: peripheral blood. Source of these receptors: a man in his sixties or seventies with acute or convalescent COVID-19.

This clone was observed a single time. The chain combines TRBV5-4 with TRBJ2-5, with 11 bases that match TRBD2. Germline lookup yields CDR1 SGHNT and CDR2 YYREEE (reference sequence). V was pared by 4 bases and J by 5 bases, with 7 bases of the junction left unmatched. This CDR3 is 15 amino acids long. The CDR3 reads CASSRGLAVEETQYF. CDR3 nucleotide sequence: TGTGCCAGCAGCCGGGGACTAGCGGTGGAGGAGACCCAGTACTTC. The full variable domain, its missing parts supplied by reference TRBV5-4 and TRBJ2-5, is ETGVTQSPTHLIKTRGQQVTLRCSSQSGHNTVSWYQQALGQGPQFIFQYYREEENGRGNFPPRFSGLQFPNYSSELNVNALELDDSALYLCASSRGLAVEETQYFGPGTRLLVL.

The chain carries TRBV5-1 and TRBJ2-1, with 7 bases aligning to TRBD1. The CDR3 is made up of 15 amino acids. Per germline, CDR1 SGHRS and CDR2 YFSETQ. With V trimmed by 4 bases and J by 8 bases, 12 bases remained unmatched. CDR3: CASSPGQWGHDEQFF. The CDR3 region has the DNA TGCGCCAGCAGCCCGGGACAGTGGGGTCACGATGAGCAGTTCTTC. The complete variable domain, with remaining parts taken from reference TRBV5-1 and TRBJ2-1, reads KAGVTQTPRYLIKTRGQQVTLSCSPISGHRSVSWYQQTPGQGLQFLFEYFSETQRNKGNFPGRFSGRQFSNSRSEMNVSTLELGDSALYLCASSPGQWGHDEQFFGPGTRLTVL.

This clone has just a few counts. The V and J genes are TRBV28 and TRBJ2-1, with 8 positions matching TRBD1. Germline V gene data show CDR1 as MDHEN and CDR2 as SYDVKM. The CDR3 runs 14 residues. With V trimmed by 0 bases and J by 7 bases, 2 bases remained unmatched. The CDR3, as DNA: TGTGCCAGCAGTTTATGGACAGGGGAAAATGAGCAGTTCTTC. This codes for CASSLWTGENEQFF.

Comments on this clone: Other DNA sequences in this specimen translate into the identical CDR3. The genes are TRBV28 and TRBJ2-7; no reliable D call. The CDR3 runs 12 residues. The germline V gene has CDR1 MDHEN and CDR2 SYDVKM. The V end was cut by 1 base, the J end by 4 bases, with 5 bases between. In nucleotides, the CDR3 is TGTGCCAGCAGTTTATCAGGTTACGAGCAGTACTTC. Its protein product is CASSLSGYEQYF.

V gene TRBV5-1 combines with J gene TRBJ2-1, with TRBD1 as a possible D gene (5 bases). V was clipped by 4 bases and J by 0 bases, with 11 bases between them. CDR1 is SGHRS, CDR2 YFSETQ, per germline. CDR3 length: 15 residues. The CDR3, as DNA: TGCGCCAGCAGCGTAGGGGCGAGCTCCTACAATGAGCAGTTCTTC. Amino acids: CASSVGASSYNEQFF.

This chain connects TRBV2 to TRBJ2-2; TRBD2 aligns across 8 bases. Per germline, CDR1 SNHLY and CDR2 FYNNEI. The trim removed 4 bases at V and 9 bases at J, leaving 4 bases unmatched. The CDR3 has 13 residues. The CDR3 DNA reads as TGTGCCAGCAGTGGGCTAGCGGGTCGGGAGCTGTTTTTT. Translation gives CASSGLAGRELFF. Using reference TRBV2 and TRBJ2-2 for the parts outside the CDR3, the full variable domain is EPEVTQTPSHQVTQMGQEVILRCVPISNHLYFYWYRQILGQKVEFLVSFYNNEISEKSEIFDDQFSVERPDGSNFTLKIRSTKLEDSAMYFCASSGLAGRELFFGEGSRLTVL.

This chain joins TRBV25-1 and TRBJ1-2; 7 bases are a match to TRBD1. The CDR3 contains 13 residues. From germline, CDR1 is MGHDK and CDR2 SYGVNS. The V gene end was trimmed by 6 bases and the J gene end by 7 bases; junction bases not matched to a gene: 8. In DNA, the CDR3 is TGTGCCAGCAGACTTACAGGGGACCGTGGCTACACCTTC. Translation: CASRLTGDRGYTF.

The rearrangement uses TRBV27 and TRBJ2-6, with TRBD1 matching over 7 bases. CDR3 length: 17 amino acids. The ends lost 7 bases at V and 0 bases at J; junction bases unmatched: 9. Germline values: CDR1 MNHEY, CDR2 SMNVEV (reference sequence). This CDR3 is CASKLTGLPSGANVLTF. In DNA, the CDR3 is TGTGCCAGCAAGCTGACAGGGCTTCCCTCTGGGGCCAACGTCCTGACTTTC.

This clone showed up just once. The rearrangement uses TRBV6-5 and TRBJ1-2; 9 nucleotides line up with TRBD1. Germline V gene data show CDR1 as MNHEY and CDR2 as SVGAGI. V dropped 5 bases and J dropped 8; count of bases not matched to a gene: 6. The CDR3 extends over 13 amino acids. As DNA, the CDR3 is TGTGCCAGCAGTAACAGGGGGCCGAAGGGCTACACCTTC. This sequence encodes CASSNRGPKGYTF.

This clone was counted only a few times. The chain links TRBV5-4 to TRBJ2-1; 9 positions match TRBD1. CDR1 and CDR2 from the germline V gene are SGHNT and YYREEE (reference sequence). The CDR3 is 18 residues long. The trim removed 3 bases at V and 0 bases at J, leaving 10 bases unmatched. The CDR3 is CASSWSTGGVASYNEQFF. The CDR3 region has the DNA TGTGCCAGCAGCTGGAGTACAGGGGGCGTCGCCTCCTACAATGAGCAGTTCTTC.